The 19 T cell receptor beta chains below all came from one sample that was sequenced in a study of T cell changes during pregnancy in multiple sclerosis. This table comes from immunoSEQ multiplex PCR, and its TCRdb copy is limited to in-frame clones, with some not included. Among about 75,000 clones, 80% to 90% were seen once, and the ten largest hold more than 0.8%. The sequenced sample was peripheral blood, obtained in the first trimester of pregnancy. The receptors derive from a female donor in good health, enrolled as a control in a pregnancy study.

Comments on this clone: At one boundary the junction diverges from the germline segment, which might be a read error. V is TRBV7-7 and J is TRBJ1-3, with 12 bases that match TRBD1. The germline V gene has CDR1 SSHAT and CDR2 FNYEAQ (reference sequence). The CDR3 has 15 amino acids. The CDR3 DNA follows: TGTGCTAGCAGCACGAGGGACAGGGGGCAATACACCATATATTTT. Its protein product is CASSTRDRGQYTIYF.

The genes are TRBV19 and TRBJ1-5; D not resolved. This CDR3 region has 12 residues. The germline gives CDR1 LNHDA, CDR2 SQIVND (reference sequence). With 5 bases removed from V and 4 bases from J, the gap between germline ends came to 6 bases. The DNA for the CDR3 is TGTGCCAGTAGTTATTCTAATCAGCCCCAGCATTTT. This encodes CASSYSNQPQHF. The full variable domain, in which reference TRBV19 and TRBJ1-5 provide the parts outside the CDR3, is DGGITQSPKYLFRKEGQNVTLSCEQNLNHDAMYWYRQDPGQGLRLIYYSQIVNDFQKGDIAEGYSVSREKKESFPLTVTSAQKNPTAFYLCASSYSNQPQHFGDGTRLSIL.

The rearrangement uses TRBV6-4 and TRBJ2-7; 9 bases fit TRBD2. The V and J ends lost 0 bases and 6 bases, in that order; junction bases with no gene match: 0. Germline-derived CDR1 and CDR2 are MRHNA and SNTAGT. The CDR3 is made up of 13 amino acids. CDR3 amino acids: CASSDSGLAEQYF. CDR3 DNA: TGTGCCAGCAGTGACTCGGGACTAGCCGAGCAGTACTTC.

This clone was seen only once. The genes are TRBV7-8 and TRBJ2-3; D is possibly TRBD2 (6 bases). Germline V lookup: CDR1 SGHVS, CDR2 FQNEAQ. The CDR3 is 16 amino acids. Trimming stripped 2 bases from V and 4 bases from J, with 16 bases between. The CDR3 is CASSLLGRGIADTQYF. DNA of the CDR3: TGTGCCAGCAGCTTACTAGGCCGCGGGATCGCAGATACGCAGTATTTT. Based on the CDR3 plus reference TRBV7-8 and TRBJ2-3, the full variable domain is GAGVSQSPRYKVAKRGQDVALRCDPISGHVSLFWYQQALGQGPEFLTYFQNEAQLDKSGLPSDRFFAERPEGSVSTLKIQRTQQEDSAVYLCASSLLGRGIADTQYFGPGTRLTVL.

The chain recombines TRBV11-2 with TRBJ2-7; 8 positions agree with TRBD1. Germline CDR1 SGHAT, CDR2 FQNNGV. The CDR3 consists of 11 residues. Trimming took 6 bases from V and 5 from J; bases not matched to a gene: 0. Here the CDR3 DNA reads TGTGCCAGCAGGACAGGGGACGAGCAGTACTTC. The encoded protein is CASRTGDEQYF. Based on the CDR3 plus reference TRBV11-2 and TRBJ2-7, the full variable domain is EAGVAQSPRYKIIEKRQSVAFWCNPISGHATLYWYQQILGQGPKLLIQFQNNGVVDDSQLPKDRFSAERLKGVDSTLKIQPAKLEDSAVYLCASRTGDEQYFGPGTRLTVT.

The J gene is TRBJ2-5, the V gene TRBV7-2, with TRBD2 matching 8 bases. The CDR3 loop spans 13 amino acids. V shed 5 bases and J 5 bases; nucleotides not matched to a gene: 4. CDR1 and CDR2 (germline): SGHTA, FQGNSA. CDR3 amino acids: CASSRGGRETQYF. CDR3 DNA: TGTGCCAGCAGCCGGGGGGGCCGGGAGACCCAGTACTTC.

The chain has TRBV27 and TRBJ2-2, with 11 nucleotides matching TRBD1. Germline loops: CDR1 MNHEY, CDR2 SMNVEV (reference sequence). J gave up 7 bases and V 8 bases, and 6 bases lay outside the gene matches. The CDR3 runs 14 residues. The CDR3 bases are TGTGCCAGCGGACAGGGGGCGAGTGGCGGGGAGCTGTTTTTT. Amino acids: CASGQGASGGELFF.

The chain recombines TRBV2 with TRBJ1-1, with 8 bases identical to TRBD1. The germline gives CDR1 SNHLY, CDR2 FYNNEI. With V trimmed by 1 base and J by 8 bases, 6 bases remained unmatched. The CDR3 has 14 residues. The CDR3 is CASSEETGVLEAFF. The CDR3 coding sequence is TGTGCCAGCAGTGAAGAGACAGGGGTACTCGAAGCTTTCTTT.

V usage is TRBV18 and J usage is TRBJ2-7, with a tentative D call TRBD2 (6 bases). Germline CDR1 is KGHSH and CDR2 is LQKENI. There are 15 residues in the CDR3. Trimming took 3 bases from V and 3 from J, leaving 15 bases between them. CDR3 sequence: CASSPKGGSVYEQYF. The CDR3 nucleotides are TGTGCCAGCTCACCGAAAGGAGGGAGCGTCTACGAGCAGTACTTC.

The V call is TRBV5-1, the J call TRBJ2-5; D perhaps matches TRBD2 (6 bases). V lost 4 bases and J lost 3, with 19 bases in between. The CDR3 sequence is 16 residues long. From germline, CDR1 is SGHRS and CDR2 YFSETQ. CDR3 DNA: TGCGCCAGCAGCCCCATTGTCGGGGGTGTCGAAGAGACCCAGTACTTC. Translation: CASSPIVGGVEETQYF. The full variable domain, its missing parts supplied by reference TRBV5-1 and TRBJ2-5, is KAGVTQTPRYLIKTRGQQVTLSCSPISGHRSVSWYQQTPGQGLQFLFEYFSETQRNKGNFPGRFSGRQFSNSRSEMNVSTLELGDSALYLCASSPIVGGVEETQYFGPGTRLLVL.

This chain connects TRBV15 to TRBJ2-3; D possibly corresponds to TRBD1 (6 bases). Germline lookup yields CDR1 LNHNV and CDR2 YYDKDF (reference sequence). Trimming left V 5 bases short and J 2 bases short, with 11 bases between. This CDR3 region has 14 residues. The CDR3 reads CATSLYRDTDTQYF. The CDR3 coding sequence is TGTGCCACCAGCCTCTACAGGGACACAGATACGCAGTATTTT.

This clone has ten or more counts. The chain combines TRBV7-6 with TRBJ1-2, with D tentatively TRBD1 (6 bases). The CDR3 contains 12 residues. In germline, CDR1 is SGHVS, CDR2 FNYEAQ. V was shortened by 5 bases and J by 4 bases, with 8 bases between the two germline ends. CDR3 DNA sequence: TGTGCCAGCAGCCCGGACAGCTATGGCTACACCTTC. Its protein is CASSPDSYGYTF.

Only one count was recorded for this clone. This chain joins TRBV28 and TRBJ1-5, with TRBD1 matching over 8 bases. The CDR3 sequence is 16 residues long. Unmatched junction bases numbered 8, after V lost 1 base and J lost 6 bases. Germline CDR1 MDHEN, CDR2 SYDVKM. CDR3 residues: CASSLSQGARSQPQHF. Here the CDR3 DNA reads TGTGCCAGCAGTTTATCCCAGGGGGCACGGTCTCAGCCCCAGCATTTT.

CDR3 region: CASSLPTGFGTEAFF. CDR3 DNA: TGTGCCAGCAGTCTACCTACAGGCTTTGGGACTGAAGCTTTCTTT. The chain uses TRBV28 and TRBJ1-1; maybe TRBD1 (5 bases). CDR1 and CDR2 (germline): MDHEN, SYDVKM. V gave up 5 bases and J gave up 5 bases, with 18 bases separating them. This CDR3 is 15 amino acids long.

The chain carries TRBV9 and TRBJ2-3, with 14 bases fitting TRBD2. Germline V gene data show CDR1 as SGDLS and CDR2 as YYNGEE. The junction had 10 bases not matched to a gene; V was cut back by 3 bases and J by 4 bases. The CDR3 runs 18 residues. The chain's CDR3 is CASSGSGTSGSSPDTQYF. DNA for the CDR3: TGTGCCAGCAGCGGGTCCGGGACTAGCGGGAGTAGTCCAGATACGCAGTATTTT.

V and J are TRBV25-1 and TRBJ2-3; no definite D call. This CDR3 spans 14 amino acids. The germline gives CDR1 MGHDK, CDR2 SYGVNS. V shed 5 bases and J shed 0 bases, with 9 bases lying between them. The CDR3 coding sequence is TGTGCCAGCAGTCTGAGGCAGAGCACAGATACGCAGTATTTT. This codes for CASSLRQSTDTQYF.

The rearrangement links TRBV6-5 to TRBJ1-2, with D perhaps matching TRBD1 (5 bases). V shed 3 bases and J shed 6 bases, with 11 bases lying between them. From germline, CDR1 is MNHEY and CDR2 SVGAGI. The CDR3 runs 13 residues. CDR3 sequence (DNA): TGTGCCAGCAGTTATGGGGGGTTAAATGGCTACACCTTC. Translating it yields CASSYGGLNGYTF.

V usage is TRBV7-2 and J usage is TRBJ2-5, with 8 nucleotides matching TRBD1. V was clipped by 5 bases and J by 3 bases; unmatched bases: 2. Germline lookup yields CDR1 SGHTA and CDR2 FQGNSA. The CDR3 totals 13 residues. CDR3 protein: CASSQQGEETQYF. The CDR3 DNA sequence: TGTGCCAGCAGCCAACAGGGGGAAGAGACCCAGTACTTC.

V gene TRBV5-4 combines with J gene TRBJ2-5; TRBD1 matches 7 bases. Germline V gene data show CDR1 as SGHNT and CDR2 as YYREEE (reference sequence). V gave up 4 bases and J gave up 2 bases; unmatched junction bases: 2. The CDR3 length is 13 residues. The CDR3 loop reads CASSRDRQETQYF. The DNA for the CDR3 is TGTGCCAGCAGCCGGGACAGACAAGAGACCCAGTACTTC.